Below, 10 T cell receptor beta chains from the same sample are listed, as sequenced in a study of blood T cell repertoires in COVID-19 (dated by TCRdb to the early 2020s). The library came from the immunoSEQ multiplex PCR assay. Sourced from immuneACCESS, this table was stored by TCRdb with only in-frame sequences that have V and J called. A share of the clones is absent; for the studies checked, an unresolved V gene accounts for under half, and the remainder has no known explanation. The sample yields more than 60,000 clones; roughly 85% were counted once. 15% to 20% of the sample belongs to the ten largest clones. Sequencing was done on a sample of peripheral blood. The origin of the receptors is a human donor in a cohort sampled during active COVID-19.

The chain links TRBV3-1 (or the pseudogene TRBV3-2) to TRBJ1-1; no clear D. Per the germline V gene, CDR1 is LGHDT and CDR2 is YNNKEL (reference sequence). The CDR3 extends over 13 amino acids. V lost 1 base and J 7 bases, leaving 10 bases between the germline ends. CDR3 region: CASSQVGVGEAFF. The CDR3 region has the DNA TGTGCCAGCAGCCAAGTCGGGGTCGGTGAAGCTTTCTTT.

The V and J genes are TRBV5-1 and TRBJ1-1, with a weak D call TRBD1 (5 bases). The CDR3 is 14 residues long. V lost 4 bases and J 0 bases, leaving 10 bases between the germline ends. CDR1 is SGHRS and CDR2 is YFSETQ in the germline V gene. This chain's CDR3 is CASSAGRLNTEAFF. Written as DNA, the CDR3 is TGCGCCAGCAGCGCGGGACGCCTGAACACTGAAGCTTTCTTT.

A few counts support this clone. The chain is built from TRBV24-1 and TRBJ2-1, with D unresolved. Trimming shortened V by 1 base and J by 4 bases, and 13 bases separated the two germline ends. Per the germline V gene, CDR1 is KGHDR and CDR2 is SFDVKD. This CDR3 comprises 16 residues. This CDR3 is CATSDLSAERYNEQFF. As DNA, the CDR3 is TGTGCCACCAGTGATTTATCGGCGGAACGGTACAATGAGCAGTTCTTC.

This clone was found once. V usage is TRBV4-3 and J usage is TRBJ2-1; 8 nucleotides line up with TRBD2. This CDR3 is built from 21 residues. V gave up 0 bases and J gave up 0 bases; unmatched junction bases: 16. Germline CDR1 reads LGHNA; CDR2 reads YSLEER. The DNA for the CDR3 is TGCGCCAGCAGCCAAGATGGGGGGACTAGGGGACTCCTAAGCTCCTACAATGAGCAGTTCTTC. Its translation: CASSQDGGTRGLLSSYNEQFF.

CDR3 residues: CASSATLAGGRLFF. The CDR3 DNA reads as TGTGCCAGCAGCGCCACCCTAGCGGGGGGGCGTCTGTTCTTC. V and J are TRBV7-2 and TRBJ2-1; 12 bases line up with TRBD2. Trimming removed 5 bases from V and 15 bases from J; junction bases left unmatched: 11. The germline gives CDR1 SGHTA, CDR2 FQGNSA. This CDR3 comprises 14 residues.

This chain uses TRBV27 with TRBJ1-5; D might be TRBD1 (6 bases). Germline CDR1 is MNHEY and CDR2 is SMNVEV (reference sequence). There are 16 residues in the CDR3. Trimming stripped 5 bases from V and 3 bases from J, with 17 bases between. CDR3: CASSLMATGNNQPQHF. CDR3 sequence (DNA): TGTGCCAGCAGTCTAATGGCCACAGGGAACAATCAGCCCCAGCATTTT.

The chain recombines TRBV19 with TRBJ2-7; TRBD1 matches 11 bases. The CDR3 covers 15 residues. Germline-derived CDR1 and CDR2 are LNHDA and SQIVND (reference sequence). V dropped 5 bases and J dropped 4; count of bases not matched to a gene: 7. The CDR3 DNA follows: TGTGCCAGTAGTGGACAGGGGGCTTCATTATACGAGCAGTACTTC. As protein: CASSGQGASLYEQYF.

This chain connects TRBV20-1 to TRBJ1-2, with D perhaps matching TRBD1 (5 bases). Germline V gene lookup returns CDR1 DFQATT and CDR2 SNEGSKA (reference sequence). The V end lost 6 bases, the J end lost 6 bases, and 11 bases lay between the germline ends. There are 11 residues in the CDR3. CDR3 loop: CSAPGMDGYTF. The CDR3 nucleotides are TGCAGTGCCCCAGGGATGGATGGCTACACCTTC.

This sequence joins TRBV12-3 or TRBV12-4 and TRBJ2-3; no clear D. Trimming took 6 bases from V and 0 from J, leaving 4 bases between them. The CDR3 runs 12 residues. Here the CDR3 reads CASRRSTDTQYF. Here the CDR3 DNA reads TGTGCCAGCAGGAGAAGCACAGATACGCAGTATTTT.

The chain joins TRBV7-2 to TRBJ2-7, with D possibly matching TRBD1 (6 bases). This CDR3 is 15 amino acids long. Germline CDR1 SGHTA, CDR2 FQGNSA. V dropped 5 bases and J dropped 3 bases, with 17 bases sitting between them. The CDR3 DNA reads TGTGCCAGCAGCACTCGGGTCCAGGGGCTCTACGAGCAGTACTTC. It encodes CASSTRVQGLYEQYF. Using reference TRBV7-2 and TRBJ2-7 for the parts outside the CDR3, the full variable domain is GAGVSQSPSNKVTEKGKDVELRCDPISGHTALYWYRQSLGQGLEFLIYFQGNSAPDKSGLPSDRFSAERTGGSVSTLTIQRTQQEDSAVYLCASSTRVQGLYEQYFGPGTRLTVT.